Listed here are 7 T cell receptor beta chains from one sample, sequenced in a study of blood T cell repertoires in COVID-19. Libraries were prepared by immunoSEQ multiplex PCR; TCRdb keeps only in-frame clonotypes and omits some of them. The sample yields 95,000 to 100,000 clones, 70% to 90% seen once. The specimen was peripheral blood. The receptors were gathered from a man aged 80 or over with acute or convalescent COVID-19.

V and J are TRBV28 and TRBJ1-4; 8 nucleotides agree with TRBD1. The germline V gene has CDR1 MDHEN and CDR2 SYDVKM. V was clipped by 6 bases and J by 7 bases; unmatched bases: 7. The length of the CDR3 is 14 residues. CDR3 in DNA: TGTGCCAGCAGCCTTCCCGACAGGGGTGAAAAACTGTTTTTT. Encoded protein: CASSLPDRGEKLFF.

This chain uses TRBV27 with TRBJ2-7; 9 bases align to TRBD2. Germline V CDR1 and CDR2: MNHEY, SMNVEV (reference sequence). V lost 5 bases and J lost 7; bases outside the gene matches: 6. There are 13 residues in the CDR3. This CDR3 is CASSPREGREQYF. CDR3 coding DNA: TGTGCCAGCAGTCCGCGGGAGGGTCGGGAGCAGTACTTC.

The rearrangement joins TRBV19 to TRBJ1-1, with D maybe TRBD1 (6 bases). CDR1 is LNHDA, CDR2 SQIVND, per germline (reference sequence). The V and J ends lost 5 bases and 4 bases respectively, with 17 bases between them. This CDR3 contains 15 residues. The CDR3 DNA reads as TGTGCCAGTAGTGTCCAAGGGGGTCACGGCACTGAAGCTTTCTTT. It translates to CASSVQGGHGTEAFF.

The chain couples TRBV28 to TRBJ1-5; 7 positions match TRBD1. Germline V lookup: CDR1 MDHEN, CDR2 SYDVKM. The V segment lost 7 bases and the J segment 2 bases; nucleotides outside the gene matches: 8. The CDR3 spans 15 residues. This CDR3 is CASILRQGRNQPQHF. DNA for the CDR3: TGTGCCAGCATCTTAAGACAGGGCCGCAATCAGCCCCAGCATTTT. Variable domain in full (rest from reference TRBV28 and TRBJ1-5): DVKVTQSSRYLVKRTGEKVFLECVQDMDHENMFWYRQDPGLGLRLIYFSYDVKMKEKGDIPEGYSVSREKKERFSLILESASTNQTSMYLCASILRQGRNQPQHFGDGTRLSIL.

The rearrangement uses TRBV5-4 and TRBJ2-5; D not certain. With 4 bases removed from V and 1 base from J, the gap between germline ends came to 11 bases. This CDR3 region has 14 residues. CDR1 and CDR2 from the germline V gene are SGHNT and YYREEE (reference sequence). The CDR3 sequence is CASSAAARQETQYF. DNA of the CDR3: TGTGCCAGCAGCGCCGCAGCGCGCCAAGAGACCCAGTACTTC.

The chain employs TRBV4-3 and TRBJ2-1, with 14 bases fitting TRBD2. Germline assignment: CDR1 LGHNA and CDR2 YSLEER. The CDR3 has 17 amino acids. V lost 4 bases and J lost 7; bases outside the gene matches: 9. The CDR3 bases are TGCGCCAGCAGCCGTAGGACTAGCGGGAGGATATTAAATGAGCAGTTCTTC. Translated, it gives CASSRRTSGRILNEQFF.

The chain couples TRBV5-1 to TRBJ2-3; 12 nucleotides match TRBD2. Germline V CDR1 and CDR2: SGHRS, YFSETQ. The trim removed 4 bases at V and 6 bases at J, leaving 9 bases unmatched. The CDR3 contains 16 residues. The DNA for the CDR3 is TGCGCCAGCAGCCATGGACTAGCGGGAACGTTGGATACGCAGTATTTT. Its protein is CASSHGLAGTLDTQYF.